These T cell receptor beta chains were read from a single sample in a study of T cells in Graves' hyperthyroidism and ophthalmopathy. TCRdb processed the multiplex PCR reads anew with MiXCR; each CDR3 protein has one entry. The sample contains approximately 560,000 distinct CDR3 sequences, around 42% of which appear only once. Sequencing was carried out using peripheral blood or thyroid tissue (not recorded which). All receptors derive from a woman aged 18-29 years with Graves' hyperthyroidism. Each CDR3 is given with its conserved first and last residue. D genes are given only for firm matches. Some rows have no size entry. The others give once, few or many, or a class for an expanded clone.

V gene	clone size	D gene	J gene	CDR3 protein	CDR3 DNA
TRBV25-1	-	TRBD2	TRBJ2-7	CASSEGTSGRGEQYF	TGTGCCAGCAGTGAAGGGACTAGCGGGAGAGGCGAGCAGTACTTC
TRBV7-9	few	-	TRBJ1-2	CASSLPRGTALTLNYGYTF	TGTGCCAGCAGCCTCCCTCGAGGGACGGCCCTGACCCTTAACTATGGCTACACCTTC
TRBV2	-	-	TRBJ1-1	CASGRPPSFMNTEAFF	TGTGCCAGCGGGAGGCCACCAAGCTTCATGAACACTGAAGCTTTCTTT
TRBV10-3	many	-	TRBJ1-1	CAISESAGMNTEAFF	TGTGCCATCAGTGAGTCAGCAGGGATGAACACTGAAGCTTTCTTT
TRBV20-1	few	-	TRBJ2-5	CSATSTQETQYF	TGCAGTGCTACCAGCACCCAAGAGACCCAGTACTTC
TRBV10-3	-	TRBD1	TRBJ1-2	CAISGQGARYGYTF	TGTGCCATCAGTGGACAGGGGGCCCGCTATGGCTACACCTTC
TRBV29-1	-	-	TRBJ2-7	CSVWMWQGTSYEQYF	TGCAGCGTATGGATGTGGCAGGGGACTTCCTACGAGCAGTACTTC
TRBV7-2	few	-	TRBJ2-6	CASSQDRTFSDANVLTF	TGCGCCAGCAGCCAAGATAGGACTTTCTCTGATGCCAACGTCCTGACTTTC
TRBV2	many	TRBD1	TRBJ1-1	CRDRDRFEAFF	TGTAGGGACAGGGACCGATTTGAAGCTTTCTTT
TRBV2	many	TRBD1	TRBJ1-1	CASRRDRGSNTEAFF	TGTGCCAGCAGACGCGACAGGGGTTCTAACACTGAAGCTTTCTTT
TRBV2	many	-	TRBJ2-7	CASSDWSSDYEQYF	TGTGCCAGCAGTGATTGGTCTAGCGACTACGAGCAGTACTTC
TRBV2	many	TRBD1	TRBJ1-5	CASSFGTGGNQPQHF	TGTGCCAGCAGCTTTGGTACAGGGGGCAATCAGCCCCAGCATTTT
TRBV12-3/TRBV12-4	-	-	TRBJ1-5	CASSLGRMSNQPQHF	TGTGCCAGCAGTTTGGGTAGAATGAGCAATCAGCCCCAGCATTTT
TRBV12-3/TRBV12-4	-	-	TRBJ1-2	CASSLVQDYGYTF	TGTGCCAGCAGTTTGGTACAGGACTATGGCTACACCTTC
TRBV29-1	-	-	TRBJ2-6	CSVVEISGANVLTF	TGCAGCGTTGTGGAGATCTCTGGGGCCAACGTCCTGACTTTC
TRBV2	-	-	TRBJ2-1	CASSALGGQFF	TGTGCCAGCAGTGCCCTGGGAGGCCAGTTCTTC